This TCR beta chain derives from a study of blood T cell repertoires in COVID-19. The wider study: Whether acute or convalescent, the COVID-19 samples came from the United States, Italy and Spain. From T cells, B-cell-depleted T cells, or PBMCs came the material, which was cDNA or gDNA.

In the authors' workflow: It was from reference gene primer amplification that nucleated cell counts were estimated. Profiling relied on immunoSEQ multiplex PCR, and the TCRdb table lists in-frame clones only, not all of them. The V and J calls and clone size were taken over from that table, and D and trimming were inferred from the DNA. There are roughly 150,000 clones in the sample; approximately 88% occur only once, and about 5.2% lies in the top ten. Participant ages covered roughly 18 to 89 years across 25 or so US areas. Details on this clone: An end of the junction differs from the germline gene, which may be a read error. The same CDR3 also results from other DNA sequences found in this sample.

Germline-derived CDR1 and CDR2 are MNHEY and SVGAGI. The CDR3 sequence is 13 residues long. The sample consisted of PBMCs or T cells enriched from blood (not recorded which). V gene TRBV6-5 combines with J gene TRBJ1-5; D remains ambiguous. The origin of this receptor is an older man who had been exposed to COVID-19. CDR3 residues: CASSSNSNQPQHF. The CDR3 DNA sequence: TGCGCCAGCAGTTCCAATAGCAATCAGCCCCAGCATTTT.